The 23 T cell receptor beta chains reported below all come from one sample, sequenced in a study of early T cells in non-severe SARS-CoV-2 infection. TCRdb reanalysed the 5' RACE reads using MiXCR and keeps one entry per CDR3 protein. The data show some 80,000 distinct CDR3 sequences, 9% to 15% seen once. The sequenced material came from whole blood. These TCRs come from an adult who was a healthcare worker with PCR-confirmed SARS-CoV-2 infection or an uninfected control (not recorded which).

This chain joins TRBV12-3 or TRBV12-4 and TRBJ1-2; TRBD1 matches 10 bases. The CDR3 contains 14 residues. Trimming cost V 3 bases and J 2 bases; bases outside gene matches: 0. CDR3 DNA sequence: TGTGCCAGCAGTTTGGGACAGGGGAACTATGGCTACACCTTC. Translated, it gives CASSLGQGNYGYTF.

This clonotype appeared a few times. The chain is built from TRBV7-2 and TRBJ2-3; D is perhaps TRBD2 (6 bases). This CDR3 comprises 15 residues. Germline V gives CDR1 SGHTA, CDR2 FQGNSA. Trimming left V 4 bases short and J 0 bases short, with 11 bases between. The CDR3 sequence is CASSSSGLSTDTQYF. The DNA of the CDR3 is TGTGCCAGCAGCTCGAGCGGGTTGAGCACAGATACGCAGTATTTT.

This clonotype was seen many times. This chain uses TRBV10-3 with TRBJ1-2, with D hard to call. The germline CDR1 and CDR2 sequences are ENHRY and SYGVKD. V was shortened by 2 bases and J by 10 bases, with 17 bases between the two germline ends. This CDR3 has 14 residues. In DNA, the CDR3 is TGTGCCATCAGTGAGCGTGGGAGGGAGACTGACTACACCTTC. Its protein product is CAISERGRETDYTF.

The CDR3 loop is CATSERTHTEQFF. Written as DNA, the CDR3 is TGTGCCACCAGTGAAAGGACTCATACAGAGCAGTTCTTC. V usage is TRBV24-1 and J usage is TRBJ2-1; the D gene is possibly TRBD2 (5 bases). This CDR3 has 13 amino acids. With 4 bases removed from V and 10 bases from J, the gap between germline ends came to 13 bases. Germline lookup yields CDR1 KGHDR and CDR2 SFDVKD.

The chain uses TRBV7-2 and TRBJ2-3; a weak D match, TRBD2 (6 bases). Deletions cut 3 bases from V and 2 bases from J, with 12 bases between. There are 15 residues in the CDR3. The germline V gene encodes CDR1 SGHTA and CDR2 FQGNSA. CDR3 protein: CASSFWDSYTDTQYF. The CDR3 coding sequence is TGTGCCAGCAGCTTTTGGGACTCCTACACAGATACGCAGTATTTT.

This clonotype was counted only a few times. The CDR3 bases are TGTGCCTGGAGTGAGCACGAGCAGTACTTC. It encodes CAWSEHEQYF. The chain carries TRBV30 and TRBJ2-7; unclear D gene. Germline V gives CDR1 GTSNPN, CDR2 SVGIG (reference sequence). CDR3 length equals 10 residues. V lost 1 base and J lost 5, with 3 bases in between.

The V and J genes are TRBV12-5 and TRBJ1-2; the D is unclear. The CDR3 totals 13 residues. Germline-derived CDR1 and CDR2 are LGHNT and FRNRAP. Trimming left V 6 bases short and J 5 bases short, with 13 bases between. The CDR3 reads CASGSWTEYGYTF. The CDR3 nucleotides read TGTGCTAGTGGCTCTTGGACGGAGTATGGCTACACCTTC.

This clonotype occurred many times. This chain's CDR3 is CASSRGGLQYEQYF. As DNA, the CDR3 is TGTGCCAGCAGCCGTGGGGGACTACAATACGAGCAGTACTTC. The genes are TRBV5-4 and TRBJ2-7; 7 bases are shared with TRBD2. From germline, CDR1 is SGHNT and CDR2 YYREEE (reference sequence). Trimming cost V 4 bases and J 4 bases; bases outside gene matches: 8. This CDR3 contains 14 residues.

V gene TRBV10-3 combines with J gene TRBJ1-5; D unclear. CDR1 is ENHRY and CDR2 is SYGVKD in the germline V gene. The ends were cut back, 0 bases at V and 5 bases at J, with 14 bases in the middle. The CDR3 runs to 16 residues. The DNA for the CDR3 is TGTGCCATCAGTGAGTCGAAAAATCCTGGGGATCAGCCCCAGCATTTT. This codes for CAISESKNPGDQPQHF.

The chain uses TRBV7-2 and TRBJ1-2; D may be TRBD1 (6 bases). Germline assignment: CDR1 SGHTA and CDR2 FQGNSA. CDR3 length equals 15 residues. V lost 3 bases, J lost 4 bases, and 15 bases lay in between. CDR3 bases: TGTGCCAGCAGCTTGGCGGGGGCTATAGGCTATGGCTACACCTTC. Amino acids: CASSLAGAIGYGYTF.

This clonotype has just a few counts. This sequence joins TRBV9 and TRBJ2-1; 11 nucleotides match TRBD1. V shed 3 bases, J shed 8 bases, and the junction held 1 base outside the gene matches. CDR3 length equals 13 residues. The V gene's germline CDR1 is SGDLS and CDR2 YYNGEE. Here the CDR3 reads CASSGTGGDEQFF. Here the CDR3 DNA reads TGTGCCAGCAGCGGGACAGGGGGCGATGAGCAGTTCTTC.

The chain recombines TRBV29-1 with TRBJ1-1; no definite D call. From germline, CDR1 is SQVTM and CDR2 ANQGSEA. V gave up 4 bases and J gave up 0 bases, with 6 bases separating them. This CDR3 has 12 amino acids. The CDR3 bases are TGCAGCGTTGGAACGGTGAACACTGAAGCTTTCTTT. It yields the protein CSVGTVNTEAFF.

This clonotype was observed many times. V is TRBV6-2 or TRBV6-3 and J is TRBJ2-1, with D possibly being TRBD2 (6 bases). This CDR3 comprises 15 residues. CDR1 and CDR2 (germline): MNHEY, SVGEGT. The V end lost 6 bases, the J end lost 0 bases, and 12 bases lay between the germline ends. As DNA, the CDR3 is TGTGCCAGCAGAGGGCAGCGGGTCTCCTACAATGAGCAGTTCTTC. Translation gives CASRGQRVSYNEQFF.

This clonotype was observed many times. The chain employs TRBV29-1 and TRBJ1-5; D is perhaps TRBD1 (6 bases). Trimming removed 2 bases at V and 2 bases at J, with 10 bases between. The CDR3 covers 14 residues. Germline loops: CDR1 SQVTM, CDR2 ANQGSEA. This chain's CDR3 is CSVERRGGNQPQHF. In DNA form, the CDR3 reads TGCAGCGTTGAACGCAGGGGAGGCAATCAGCCCCAGCATTTT.

J is TRBJ1-2 and V is TRBV20-1; D possibly corresponds to TRBD1 (5 bases). Germline CDR1 reads DFQATT; CDR2 reads SNEGSKA (reference sequence). The CDR3 covers 18 residues. The V gene lost 1 base and the J gene lost 4 bases, with 25 bases spanning the gap. The DNA of the CDR3 is TGCAGTGCTAGAGGGCGGGGGGACGCCCAGGGAGGAGGCTATGGCTACACCTTC. The encoded protein is CSARGRGDAQGGGYGYTF.

This chain links TRBV29-1 with TRBJ2-7, with unresolved D. The V end was cut by 3 bases, the J end by 6 bases, with 15 bases between. Per germline, CDR1 SQVTM and CDR2 ANQGSEA. The CDR3 length is 13 residues. In DNA, the CDR3 is TGCAGCGTTGAGCACGTTGGCAGCTCCGAGCAGTACTTC. Protein sequence: CSVEHVGSSEQYF.

The chain links TRBV10-3 to TRBJ2-7; 7 bases fit TRBD1. The CDR3 has 14 amino acids. The ends lost 6 bases at V and 2 bases at J; junction bases unmatched: 7. Germline assignment: CDR1 ENHRY and CDR2 SYGVKD. CDR3 sequence (DNA): TGTGCCATCAGCCTACAGGGGCCCACCTACGAGCAGTACTTC. Translated: CAISLQGPTYEQYF.

This clonotype was found many times. This chain connects TRBV11-3 to TRBJ2-3; D may match TRBD1 or TRBD2 (5 bases each). This CDR3 has 14 amino acids. From germline, CDR1 is SGHNT and CDR2 YENEEA. V lost 1 base and J lost 4, with 9 bases in between. This chain's CDR3 is CASSLGGSPDTQYF. The CDR3 nucleotides are TGTGCCAGCAGCTTAGGGGGGAGTCCAGATACGCAGTATTTT.

This clonotype was counted only a few times. This rearrangement joins TRBV29-1 to TRBJ2-7; D is ambiguous. V lost 3 bases and J 6 bases, leaving 12 bases between the germline ends. The CDR3 spans 12 residues. The V gene's germline CDR1 is SQVTM and CDR2 ANQGSEA. The DNA of the CDR3 is TGCAGCGTTGATGAGTGGGGTAGCGAGCAGTACTTC. It encodes CSVDEWGSEQYF.

CDR3 residues: CASSQQGTEQFF. CDR3 sequence (DNA): TGTGCCAGCAGTCAACAGGGGACTGAGCAGTTCTTC. V usage is TRBV11-3 and J usage is TRBJ2-1; 7 positions agree with TRBD1. Looked up from germline, CDR1 is SGHNT and CDR2 is YENEEA. This CDR3 has 12 residues. Trimming at V came to 6 bases and at J to 9 bases, leaving 5 bases not matched to a gene.

The sample holds a few counts of this clonotype. This chain joins TRBV6-5 and TRBJ1-5; D may be TRBD1 (5 bases). CDR3 length equals 13 residues. CDR1 is MNHEY and CDR2 is SVGAGI in the germline V gene. Trimming stripped 0 bases from V and 7 bases from J, with 7 bases between. DNA of the CDR3: TGTGCCAGCAGTTACTCGAGGGGACAGCCCCAGCATTTT. Translation gives CASSYSRGQPQHF.

This clonotype was seen ten or more times. This chain joins TRBV5-4 and TRBJ1-2; D is possibly TRBD1 (5 bases). Germline V gene lookup returns CDR1 SGHNT and CDR2 YYREEE (reference sequence). CDR3 length equals 14 residues. V shed 0 bases and J shed 5 bases, with 11 bases lying between them. The CDR3 DNA is TGTGCCAGCAGCTTGGTAGGGCAGGGATATGGCTACACCTTC. As protein: CASSLVGQGYGYTF.

This clonotype was recorded a few times. This sequence joins TRBV20-1 and TRBJ2-1, with TRBD1 as a possible D gene (6 bases). The CDR3 extends over 14 amino acids. V lost 4 bases to trimming and J lost 8 bases, with 18 bases between them. Germline loops: CDR1 DFQATT, CDR2 SNEGSKA (reference sequence). This CDR3 is CSATRAGASDEQFF. CDR3 nucleotides: TGCAGTGCTACCCGGGCAGGGGCAAGTGATGAGCAGTTCTTC.